The T cell receptor (beta chain) described here comes from a study of identifying expanded T cells in peripheral blood. Study-wide points: Over around two and four weeks, about 16 and 20 clones changed, versus around 1.3 between replicates.

The data were produced by immunoSEQ multiplex PCR, yet TCRdb's version contains in-frame clones alone and is incomplete. The sample yields about 100,000 clones, roughly 88% seen once. Remarks on this clone: Its antigen is as yet unknown.

During the collection period, no donor immune events like infections were recorded. This sequence was found in a person aged 18 to 75 in good health. Sequencing was done on a sample of blood.

CDR3 region: CSAYWADTQYF. The CDR3 bases are TGCAGTGCCTATTGGGCGGATACGCAGTATTTT. The chain links TRBV20-1 to TRBJ2-3; D gene uncertain. The V and J ends lost 6 bases and 6 bases respectively, with 10 bases between them. CDR3 size: 11 residues. Germline CDR1 is DFQATT and CDR2 is SNEGSKA (reference sequence).